One TCR beta chain is described in this entry. Its target is not known. The CDR3 covers 17 residues. Germline V CDR1 and CDR2: LGHNA, YNFKEQ. V lost 10 bases, J lost 0 bases, and 21 bases lay in between. Construction of the TCRbeta library involved unique molecular identifiers. MiXCR, applied by TCRdb to the PCR reads, yields one record per CDR3 protein. The sample consists of roughly 5,000 distinct CDR3 sequences, just under 7.5% of them appearing once. The data are from a study of T-cell reconstitution after alpha-beta-depleted transplantation in children. General study points: The high TCRbeta diversity at day 60 in some patients came from surviving recipient T cells and thymic progenitors. The authors attributed T-cell counts and diversity one year after transplant mostly to newly produced T cells. Expanded graft clones numbering several hundred reportedly gave rise to alpha-beta T cells about two months after transplant.

This sample comprised PBMCs, mostly from graft donor cells, obtained 60 days after TCRalphabeta/CD19-depleted stem cell transplant. The receptor was isolated from a boy in the first two years of life who had a stem cell transplant for SCID, so the T cells may come from the graft donor. The chain couples TRBV4-2 to TRBJ1-4; no reliable D call. The CDR3 DNA reads as TGTGCCATCGGCCCCCGGAGTCATCCGACAACTAATGAAAAACTGTTTTTT. Its translation is CAIGPRSHPTTNEKLFF.